The following is a TCR beta chain sequence with its context. In the original processing: Estimates of nucleated cell counts were drawn from the amplification of reference gene primers. Using immunoSEQ multiplex PCR, the repertoire was profiled, and TCRdb retains in-frame clones only, with some absent. Clone size and the V and J calls come from that table; the DNA yielded D and trimming. The table lists 450,000 or so clones, roughly 90% of them singletons. Trimming cost V 0 bases and J 2 bases, with 8 bases left between them. The CDR3 consists of 14 residues. The V gene's germline CDR1 is SGHRS and CDR2 YFSETQ. These data are taken from a study of blood T cell repertoires in COVID-19.

This TCR was recovered from a man aged 18 to 30 with COVID-19, enrolled during active disease. This chain connects TRBV5-1 to TRBJ2-5; D gene unclear. The sequenced sample consisted of peripheral blood. CDR3 coding DNA: TGCGCCAGCAGCTTGGACTACCCACAAGAGACCCAGTACTTC. Translation: CASSLDYPQETQYF.